This T cell receptor beta chain was recorded in a study of early T cells in non-severe SARS-CoV-2 infection. Study summary: Investigators sequenced bulk RNA drawn from unsorted whole blood, and chains remained unpaired.

The TCR library protocol attached unique molecular identifiers to the individual cDNA molecules. A single record per CDR3 protein comes from TCRdb applying MiXCR to the 5' RACE reads. The table records 75,000 to 100,000 distinct CDR3 sequences, just under 15% of them present only once. Trimming removed 7 bases from V and 6 bases from J; junction bases left unmatched: 3. CDR3 length: 13 amino acids. Germline assignment: CDR1 LNHDA and CDR2 SQIVND (reference sequence). General study results and limits: Matching with VDJdb favored anti-spike CD8 responses (missing private and CD4 specificities).

To note about this clonotype: Its antigen is not known.

The sequence derives from an adult who was a healthcare worker with PCR-confirmed SARS-CoV-2 infection or an uninfected control (not recorded which). The chain couples TRBV19 to TRBJ1-5; 10 bases align to TRBD1. Sequencing was performed on whole blood. The DNA of the CDR3 is TGTGCCAGTATGGGACAGGGGAGTCAGCCCCAGCATTTT. As protein: CASMGQGSQPQHF.